These 9 T cell receptor beta chains were all obtained from the same sample, sequenced in a study of cytomegalovirus exposure and HLA in healthy donors. The PCR made use of 60 Vbeta and 13 Jbeta primers. Sequenced by immunoSEQ multiplex PCR; TCRdb stores in-frame clones only, minus some. The repertoire holds 200,000 to 250,000 clones, approximately 81% seen once, with over 1% in the top ten. The sequencing sample was made of PBMCs. Receptors originate from a human donor in good health.

In this sample, this clone turned up a few times. V and J are TRBV19 and TRBJ2-1; 8 bases are shared with TRBD2. Germline V lookup: CDR1 LNHDA, CDR2 SQIVND (reference sequence). V lost 5 bases to trimming and J lost 5 bases; unmatched junction nucleotides: 11. There are 16 residues in the CDR3. The CDR3 region has the DNA TGTGCCAGTAGTGTTGCGGGGGGAAGTATCCACAATGAGCAGTTCTTC. It specifies CASSVAGGSIHNEQFF.

The chain employs TRBV7-8 and TRBJ1-4, with D tentatively TRBD1 (6 bases). The CDR3 loop spans 13 amino acids. V gave up 5 bases and J gave up 8 bases, with 12 bases separating them. The germline gives CDR1 SGHVS, CDR2 FQNEAQ. The CDR3 DNA is TGTGCCAGCAGCCCACGACAGGAGGAAAAACTGTTTTTT. This encodes CASSPRQEEKLFF.

V is TRBV9 and J is TRBJ1-1; D is undetermined. The V end was cut by 3 bases, the J end by 3 bases, with 12 bases between. CDR3 length equals 14 residues. Germline-derived CDR1 and CDR2 are SGDLS and YYNGEE. The CDR3 DNA sequence: TGTGCCAGCAGCGCGGTCAGGTTCTACACTGAAGCTTTCTTT. Translated, it gives CASSAVRFYTEAFF.

The J gene is TRBJ1-5, the V gene TRBV6-6; no clear D. V was pared by 6 bases and J by 9 bases, with 9 bases between. CDR1 and CDR2 (germline): MNHNY, SVGAGI (reference sequence). The CDR3 length is 11 residues. DNA for the CDR3: TGTGCCAGCAGGAATACGGGGCCCCAGCATTTT. This translates into CASRNTGPQHF.

CDR3 bases: TGTGCCAGCTCACCAGCGGGGCGATCTCTGGACGAGCAGTACTTC. Translated: CASSPAGRSLDEQYF. J is TRBJ2-7 and V is TRBV18, with D tentatively TRBD2 (6 bases). Per germline, CDR1 KGHSH and CDR2 LQKENI. CDR3 length: 15 residues. Between the trimmed V and J ends, which lost 2 bases and 5 bases, there was a span of 16 bases.

The J gene is TRBJ1-5, the V gene TRBV6-4; the D gene is possibly TRBD1 (6 bases). Trimming took 6 bases from V and 1 from J, leaving 10 bases between them. The germline V gene encodes CDR1 MRHNA and CDR2 SNTAGT. The CDR3 extends over 14 amino acids. The CDR3 DNA sequence: TGTGCCAGCAGCCCGGACAGAAGCAATCAGCCCCAGCATTTT. The encoded protein is CASSPDRSNQPQHF.

This rearrangement joins TRBV10-3 to TRBJ1-2; 9 bases line up with TRBD1. The CDR3 is made up of 14 amino acids. Germline V lookup: CDR1 ENHRY, CDR2 SYGVKD. J gave up 2 bases and V 7 bases, and 5 bases lay outside the gene matches. This CDR3 is CAINAGQGNYGYTF. The CDR3 nucleotides read TGTGCCATCAACGCCGGACAGGGGAACTATGGCTACACCTTC.

This chain joins TRBV28 and TRBJ1-2; 10 positions agree with TRBD1. CDR3 length: 15 amino acids. After removal of 7 bases from V and 8 bases from J, the junction contained 13 bases not matched to a gene. From germline, CDR1 is MDHEN and CDR2 SYDVKM. The CDR3 spells CASKLPTGTGVGYTF. CDR3 nucleotides: TGTGCCAGCAAGCTCCCGACCGGGACAGGGGTAGGCTACACCTTC.

V gene TRBV18 combines with J gene TRBJ2-5; TRBD1 agrees at 7 bases. CDR1 is KGHSH and CDR2 is LQKENI in the germline V gene. The ends lost 8 bases at V and 11 bases at J; junction bases unmatched: 17. This CDR3 has 14 amino acids. In nucleotides, the CDR3 is TGTGCCAGCGATACGCGGACAGGCCGCGCGGAGCAGTACTTC. This sequence encodes CASDTRTGRAEQYF. The whole variable domain, remainder taken from reference TRBV18 and TRBJ2-5, is NAGVMQNPRHLVRRRGQEARLRCSPMKGHSHVYWYRQLPEEGLKFMVYLQKENIIDESGMPKERFSAEFPKEGPSILRIQQVVRGDSAAYFCASDTRTGRAEQYFGPGTRLLVL.